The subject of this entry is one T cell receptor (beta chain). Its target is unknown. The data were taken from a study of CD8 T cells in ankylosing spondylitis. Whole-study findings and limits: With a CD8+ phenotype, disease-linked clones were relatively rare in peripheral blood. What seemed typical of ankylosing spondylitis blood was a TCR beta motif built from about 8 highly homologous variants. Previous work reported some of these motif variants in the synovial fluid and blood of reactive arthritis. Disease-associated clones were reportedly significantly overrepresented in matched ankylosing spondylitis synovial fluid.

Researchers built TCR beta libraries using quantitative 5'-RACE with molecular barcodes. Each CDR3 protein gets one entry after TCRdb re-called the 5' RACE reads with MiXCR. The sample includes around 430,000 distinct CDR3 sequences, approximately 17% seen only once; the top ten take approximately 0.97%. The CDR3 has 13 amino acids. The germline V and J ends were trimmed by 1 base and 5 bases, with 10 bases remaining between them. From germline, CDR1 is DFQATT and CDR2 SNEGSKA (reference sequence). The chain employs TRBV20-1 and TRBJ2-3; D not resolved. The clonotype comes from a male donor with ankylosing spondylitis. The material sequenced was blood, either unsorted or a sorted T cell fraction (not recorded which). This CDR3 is CSARGGSRDTQYF. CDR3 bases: TGCAGTGCTAGAGGGGGTAGCCGAGATACGCAGTATTTT.